The 3 T cell receptor beta chains given below trace back to one sample, sequenced in a study of blood T cell repertoires in COVID-19. Some clones are missing from TCRdb's copy, which holds only in-frame ones; the method was immunoSEQ multiplex PCR. The table records hundreds of thousands of clones, less than 90% of them present only once. What was sequenced was PBMCs or T cells enriched from blood (not recorded which). These receptors originate from a woman in her 30s who had recovered from COVID-19.

The chain couples TRBV18 to TRBJ1-4; D remains unclear. V shed 3 bases and J shed 6 bases, with 17 bases lying between them. Germline assignment: CDR1 KGHSH and CDR2 LQKENI. This CDR3 contains 16 residues. The CDR3 loop reads CASSPFRAGGDEKLFF. As DNA, the CDR3 is TGTGCCAGCTCACCTTTTCGGGCCGGAGGAGATGAAAAACTGTTTTTT. The entire variable domain, with the rest obtained from reference TRBV18 and TRBJ1-4, is as follows: NAGVMQNPRHLVRRRGQEARLRCSPMKGHSHVYWYRQLPEEGLKFMVYLQKENIIDESGMPKERFSAEFPKEGPSILRIQQVVRGDSAAYFCASSPFRAGGDEKLFFGSGTQLSVL.

This clone was seen only a few times. The same CDR3 also results from other DNA sequences found in this sample. The J gene is TRBJ2-2, the V gene TRBV19, with TRBD2 as a possible D gene (5 bases). Per germline, CDR1 LNHDA and CDR2 SQIVND (reference sequence). V lost 3 bases and J 4 bases, leaving 15 bases between the germline ends. The CDR3 contains 16 residues. Here the CDR3 reads CASSIPTGSATGELFF. CDR3 coding DNA: TGTGCCAGTAGTATTCCGACGGGGTCGGCCACCGGGGAGCTGTTTTTT.

The CDR3 sequence: CASYPGLAKNIQYF. The CDR3 DNA reads as TGCGCCAGCTATCCAGGGCTAGCCAAAAACATTCAGTACTTC. The chain has TRBV5-1 and TRBJ2-4, with D maybe TRBD1 (5 bases). Trimming cost V 7 bases and J 0 bases, with 11 bases left between them. The CDR3 runs to 14 residues. CDR1 SGHRS and CDR2 YFSETQ come from the germline V gene.